The next 22 T cell receptor beta chains were all read from a single sample in a study of cytomegalovirus exposure and HLA in healthy donors. The study ran its PCR with 60 Vbeta and 13 Jbeta primers. Repertoires were generated with immunoSEQ multiplex PCR, while TCRdb's copy carries only in-frame clones and drops some. The sample lists about 130,000 clones; about four fifths were seen once. The sequencing input was PBMCs. These receptors all stem from a man younger than 45 in good health.

The J gene is TRBJ1-2, the V gene TRBV7-9, with D maybe TRBD1 (5 bases). The CDR3 sequence is 18 residues long. The V gene lost 7 bases and the J gene lost 8 bases, with 32 bases spanning the gap. CDR1 and CDR2 from the germline V gene are SEHNR and FQNEAQ (reference sequence). The CDR3 reads CASILGRGGTSDREGYTF. CDR3 sequence (DNA): TGTGCCAGCATCTTGGGCCGTGGCGGGACTTCAGACCGGGAAGGCTACACCTTC.

CDR3 region: CASSPIKLAGGSETQYF. In nucleotides, the CDR3 is TGTGCCAGCTCACCAATCAAGCTAGCGGGAGGGTCGGAGACCCAGTACTTC. This chain uses TRBV18 with TRBJ2-5, with 12 nucleotides matching TRBD2. The CDR3 is 17 residues long. V was pared by 2 bases and J by 5 bases, with 9 bases of the junction left unmatched. Germline V gives CDR1 KGHSH, CDR2 LQKENI.

This rearrangement joins TRBV7-6 to TRBJ2-1; the match to TRBD2 covers 9 bases. Trimming took 5 bases from V and 5 from J; bases not matched to a gene: 4. The length of the CDR3 is 14 residues. Per germline, CDR1 SGHVS and CDR2 FNYEAQ. CDR3 nucleotides: TGTGCCAGCAGCCTTAGCGGGGGTGACAATGAGCAGTTCTTC. It is translated as CASSLSGGDNEQFF.

The chain recombines TRBV7-2 with TRBJ1-1; 10 nucleotides line up with TRBD1. V shed 4 bases, J shed 5 bases, and the junction held 7 bases outside the gene matches. CDR1 is SGHTA and CDR2 is FQGNSA in the germline V gene. The CDR3 extends over 15 amino acids. CDR3 region: CASSSQDRGWTEAFF. The DNA for the CDR3 is TGTGCCAGCAGCTCACAGGACAGGGGGTGGACTGAAGCTTTCTTT. Full variable domain (outside the CDR3, taken from reference TRBV7-2 and TRBJ1-1): GAGVSQSPSNKVTEKGKDVELRCDPISGHTALYWYRQSLGQGLEFLIYFQGNSAPDKSGLPSDRFSAERTGGSVSTLTIQRTQQEDSAVYLCASSSQDRGWTEAFFGQGTRLTVV.

The gene calls are TRBV27 and TRBJ1-5, with 9 positions matching TRBD1. Trimming removed 5 bases from V and 5 bases from J; junction bases left unmatched: 13. Germline CDR1 is MNHEY and CDR2 is SMNVEV (reference sequence). This CDR3 has 17 amino acids. This CDR3 is CASSPWGGTGNYQPQHF. The DNA of the CDR3 is TGTGCCAGCAGTCCGTGGGGGGGGACAGGGAATTATCAGCCCCAGCATTTT.

The chain combines TRBV18 with TRBJ1-1, with D unclear. Deletions cut 3 bases from V and 5 bases from J, with 7 bases between. This CDR3 comprises 12 residues. The germline gives CDR1 KGHSH, CDR2 LQKENI. In DNA, the CDR3 is TGTGCCAGCTCACCCGCGTCTACTGAAGCTTTCTTT. It encodes CASSPASTEAFF.

The gene calls are TRBV10-3 and TRBJ2-7; 10 nucleotides line up with TRBD2. The germline gives CDR1 ENHRY, CDR2 SYGVKD. The CDR3 is 14 residues long. Trimming cost V 8 bases and J 3 bases; bases outside gene matches: 7. The CDR3: CAIGRTSGNYEQYF. The CDR3 bases are TGTGCCATCGGTCGGACTAGCGGAAACTACGAGCAGTACTTC.

This chain joins TRBV4-3 and TRBJ2-5, with unresolved D. The CDR3 has 13 residues. Germline values: CDR1 LGHNA, CDR2 YSLEER. V lost 2 bases and J lost 5, with 9 bases in between. CDR3 in amino acids: CASSQNYRETQYF. The CDR3 coding sequence is TGCGCCAGCAGCCAAAACTACCGGGAGACCCAGTACTTC.

The chain links TRBV7-3 to TRBJ1-1; 7 nucleotides match TRBD1. CDR1 SGHTA and CDR2 FQGTGA come from the germline V gene. The V and J ends lost 1 base and 1 base, in that order; junction bases with no gene match: 6. The CDR3 is 16 residues long. The CDR3 reads CASSLIGGQRNTEAFF. The CDR3 nucleotides read TGTGCCAGCAGCTTAATCGGGGGACAGAGGAACACTGAAGCTTTCTTT.

This clone was picked up a small number of times. This chain joins TRBV29-1 and TRBJ2-1; 11 positions agree with TRBD2. The CDR3 is 15 residues long. Per the germline V gene, CDR1 is SQVTM and CDR2 is ANQGSEA. V gave up 5 bases and J gave up 7 bases; unmatched junction bases: 10. The CDR3 sequence is CSVFRRLAGRNEQFF. DNA of the CDR3: TGCAGCGTTTTTAGGAGACTAGCGGGAAGGAATGAGCAGTTCTTC.

This sequence joins TRBV25-1 and TRBJ1-1; a weak D match, TRBD1 (5 bases). Trimming stripped 8 bases from V and 0 bases from J, with 10 bases between. This CDR3 spans 13 amino acids. Germline assignment: CDR1 MGHDK and CDR2 SYGVNS. CDR3 DNA sequence: TGTGCCAGCTCGGACACCCTGAACACTGAAGCTTTCTTT. It translates to CASSDTLNTEAFF.

The chain uses TRBV11-2 and TRBJ2-7, with 8 bases matching TRBD2. V was clipped by 2 bases and J by 3 bases; unmatched bases: 6. Germline lookup yields CDR1 SGHAT and CDR2 FQNNGV. The CDR3 runs to 15 residues. CDR3 residues: CASSLLAGGDYEQYF. DNA of the CDR3: TGTGCCAGCAGCTTACTGGCGGGAGGCGACTACGAGCAGTACTTC.

A word on this clone: Different DNA sequences within this sample yield the same CDR3. J is TRBJ1-1 and V is TRBV9; a weak D match, TRBD1 (6 bases). There are 14 residues in the CDR3. Germline lookup yields CDR1 SGDLS and CDR2 YYNGEE. V shed 3 bases and J shed 2 bases, with 11 bases lying between them. The DNA of the CDR3 is TGTGCCAGCAGCGCACAGGGTAGTAACACTGAAGCTTTCTTT. As protein: CASSAQGSNTEAFF.

The rearrangement links TRBV6-4 to TRBJ2-6; no clear D gene. CDR1 is MRHNA, CDR2 SNTAGT, per germline. The CDR3 loop spans 16 amino acids. Trimming shortened V by 2 bases and J by 2 bases, and 10 bases separated the two germline ends. CDR3 region: CASSDTTLAGANVLTF. CDR3 nucleotides: TGTGCCAGCAGTGACACTACGTTGGCTGGGGCCAACGTCCTGACTTTC.

The rearrangement links TRBV19 to TRBJ1-1; D possibly corresponds to TRBD1 (5 bases). The germline CDR1 and CDR2 sequences are LNHDA and SQIVND (reference sequence). V was clipped by 3 bases and J by 5 bases, with 13 bases between them. The CDR3 has 14 amino acids. The DNA of the CDR3 is TGTGCCAGTAGTATCTGGGGGGTGAGGACTGAAGCTTTCTTT. It translates to CASSIWGVRTEAFF. Supplemented by reference TRBV19 and TRBJ1-1, the full variable domain reads DGGITQSPKYLFRKEGQNVTLSCEQNLNHDAMYWYRQDPGQGLRLIYYSQIVNDFQKGDIAEGYSVSREKKESFPLTVTSAQKNPTAFYLCASSIWGVRTEAFFGQGTRLTVV.

The chain carries TRBV6-5 and TRBJ2-6, with TRBD1 as a possible D gene (5 bases). CDR1 is MNHEY, CDR2 SVGAGI, per germline. The germline V and J ends were trimmed by 2 bases and 0 bases, with 5 bases remaining between them. This CDR3 is 15 amino acids long. CDR3 loop: CASSYDSSGANVLTF. CDR3 coding DNA: TGTGCCAGCAGTTACGACAGCTCTGGGGCCAACGTCCTGACTTTC.

V is TRBV6-1 and J is TRBJ2-7, with TRBD2 as a possible D gene (8 bases). Germline CDR1 MNHNS, CDR2 SASEGT. There are 16 residues in the CDR3. The V and J ends lost 4 bases and 6 bases respectively, with 22 bases between them. The chain's CDR3 is CASSGGGGGRTGEQYF. The CDR3 region has the DNA TGTGCCAGCAGTGGGGGCGGGGGCGGGAGGACAGGCGAGCAGTACTTC.

This clone was detected only a few times. V and J are TRBV6-1 and TRBJ2-1; tentative D call: TRBD2 (6 bases). Germline V CDR1 and CDR2: MNHNS, SASEGT. The length of the CDR3 is 15 residues. Trimming removed 7 bases from V and 0 bases from J, with 13 bases in between. The CDR3, as DNA: TGTGCCAGCAAACTAGGGGACTTCTCCTACAATGAGCAGTTCTTC. This gives the protein CASKLGDFSYNEQFF.

The genes are TRBV7-9 and TRBJ2-7; D is ambiguous. This CDR3 region has 15 residues. V lost 9 bases and J lost 3, with 21 bases in between. CDR1 is SEHNR, CDR2 FQNEAQ, per germline (reference sequence). In DNA, the CDR3 is TGTGCCAGTCAAACTTCAACAGTCTCCGTCTACGAGCAGTACTTC. Its translation is CASQTSTVSVYEQYF. The full variable domain, in which reference TRBV7-9 and TRBJ2-7 provide the parts outside the CDR3, is DTGVSQNPRHKITKRGQNVTFRCDPISEHNRLYWYRQTLGQGPEFLTYFQNEAQLEKSRLLSDRFSAERPKGSFSTLEIQRTEQGDSAMYLCASQTSTVSVYEQYFGPGTRLTVT.

The chain carries TRBV27 and TRBJ2-2; 10 positions agree with TRBD1. V lost 11 bases and J lost 6; bases outside the gene matches: 9. The V gene's germline CDR1 is MNHEY and CDR2 SMNVEV (reference sequence). The CDR3 has 14 residues. In DNA form, the CDR3 reads TGTGCCGCCTGGGACAGGGGTTCCTCCGGGGAGCTGTTTTTT. As protein: CAAWDRGSSGELFF.

This clone was detected only a few times. CDR3 in amino acids: CASSRTGLAGGQETQYF. The CDR3 region has the DNA TGTGCCAGCAGTCGTACCGGACTAGCGGGAGGGCAAGAGACCCAGTACTTC. This sequence joins TRBV7-8 and TRBJ2-5, with 15 nucleotides matching TRBD2. CDR1 SGHVS and CDR2 FQNEAQ come from the germline V gene. CDR3 length: 17 amino acids. After removal of 6 bases from V and 2 bases from J, the junction contained 7 bases not matched to a gene.

The V gene is TRBV7-6, the J gene TRBJ1-2; unclear D gene. CDR3 length: 13 amino acids. Germline V gene lookup returns CDR1 SGHVS and CDR2 FNYEAQ. The V end was cut by 0 bases, the J end by 8 bases, with 10 bases between. The CDR3 bases are TGTGCCAGCAGCTTAGCGTGGAGAGCGGGCTACACCTTC. Protein sequence: CASSLAWRAGYTF.